This T cell receptor beta chain was found in a study of blood T cell repertoires in COVID-19 (dated by TCRdb to 2018 to 2021). Regarding the complete study: Samples covering the acute and convalescent phases of COVID-19 were provided by collaborators in the United States, Italy and Spain. The material from the prospective study consisted of cDNA or gDNA derived from T cells, B-cell-depleted T cells, or PBMCs. HLA class I and class II types, where available, came from metadata supplied by the sample provider rather than from assay-based typing. The repertoires were released in a freely available public database intended as a resource for research on the immune response to SARS-CoV-2. Subjects who had been exposed to COVID-19, were actively infected with it, or had recovered from it provided the deeply sampled blood TCRbeta repertoires that made up the dataset. Samples were obtained from the ongoing ImmuneRACE study (first 160 participants) and from 1,254 subjects provided by 6 global collaborators. A de-identified subject ID, COVID-19 status, age in years and sex were almost always included in the sample metadata.

Participants in the prospective study were enrolled through a virtual design, were aged roughly 18 to 100 years, and lived in roughly 24 United States geographic areas. In the prospective study, cohorts were assigned on the basis of participant-reported clinical history obtained from a screening survey and a study questionnaire. ImmuneRACE Cohort 3 recovered participants were defined by two consecutive negative NP/OP PCR tests, healthcare professional clearance, or symptom resolution. In the prospective study, mobile phlebotomists collected whole blood, serum and a nasopharyngeal or oropharyngeal swab from each participant. Additional blood draws and questionnaires over an approximately 2-month period could optionally be provided by prospective study participants. Before DNA extraction, blood samples from the prospective study were shipped at room temperature or frozen. General study outcomes and caveats: Clinical and demographic metadata were provided uncurated, with the amount varying by source and participant.

TCRbeta CDR3 regions were amplified from genomic DNA by means of the immunoSEQ Assay, a bias-controlled multiplex PCR. Turning to the authors' computational methods: Nucleated cell counts per sample were estimated from amplification of reference gene primers within the assay. To quantify the absolute abundance of each unique TCRbeta CDR3 rearrangement, sequence reads were collapsed and filtered. For each sample, productive Simpson clonality was calculated as the square root of Simpson's diversity index over productive rearrangements. This immuneACCESS table, as held by TCRdb, lists in-frame sequences with V and J called but not all clones. Of the missing ones, under half trace to an unresolved V gene in checked studies; the others have no known cause. V, J and clone size are those of that table, while D and trimming were read from the DNA. The sample includes about 150,000 clones, with around four fifths observed a single time. The ten largest clones take up 6.2% of the sample.

Reading from cysteine to phenylalanine, the CDR3 counts 14 amino acids. Only the CDR3 DNA stays, 42 bases, in frame from base 1. V was cut back by 3 bases and J by 3 bases, leaving a gap of 6 bases between them. Taken from the germline V gene (reference sequence), the CDR1 and CDR2 loops are WNHNN and SYGVQD. Comment on this clone: Which antigen it targets is not known. There are no base qualities to consult, and no much larger clone falls within one base.

The receptor chain draws on TRBV10-1 and TRBJ2-6, and possibly TRBD1, on 5 matching bases. This receptor was taken from a woman aged 40 to 50 who had recovered from COVID-19. The sequencing sample was made of PBMCs or T cells enriched from blood (not recorded which). The bases are TGCGCCAGCAGTGAAGGGGTTGGGGCCAACGTCCTGACTTTC. It translates to CASSEGVGANVLTF.